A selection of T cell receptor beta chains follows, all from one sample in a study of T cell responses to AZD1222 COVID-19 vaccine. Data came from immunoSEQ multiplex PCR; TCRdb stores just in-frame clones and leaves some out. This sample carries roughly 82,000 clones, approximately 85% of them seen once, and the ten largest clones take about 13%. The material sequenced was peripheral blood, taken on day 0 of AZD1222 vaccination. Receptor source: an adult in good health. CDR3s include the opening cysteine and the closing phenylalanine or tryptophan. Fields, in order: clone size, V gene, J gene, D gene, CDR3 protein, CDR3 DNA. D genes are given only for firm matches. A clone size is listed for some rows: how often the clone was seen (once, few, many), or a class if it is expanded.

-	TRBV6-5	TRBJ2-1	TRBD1	CASSYGTGLYNEQFF	TGTGCCAGCAGTTACGGGACAGGCCTATACAATGAGCAGTTCTTC
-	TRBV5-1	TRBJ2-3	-	CASFPQGTDTQYF	TGCGCCAGCTTTCCCCAGGGCACAGATACGCAGTATTTT
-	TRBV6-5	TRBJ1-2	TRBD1	CASSDRDRRNYGYTF	TGTGCCAGCAGCGACCGGGACAGGCGGAACTATGGCTACACCTTC
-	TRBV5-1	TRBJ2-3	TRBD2	CASSAGLAGSTDTQYF	TGCGCCAGCAGCGCCGGACTAGCGGGGAGCACAGATACGCAGTATTTT
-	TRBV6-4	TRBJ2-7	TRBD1	CASSRDRGPTYEQYF	TGTGCCAGCAGTAGAGACAGGGGGCCAACCTACGAGCAGTACTTC
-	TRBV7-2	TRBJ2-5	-	CASSLWGYQETQYF	TGTGCCAGCAGCTTATGGGGGTACCAAGAGACCCAGTACTTC
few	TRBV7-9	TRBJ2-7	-	CASSFSYEQYF	TGTGCCAGCAGCTTCTCCTACGAGCAGTACTTC
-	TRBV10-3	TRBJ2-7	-	CAISESTGTLEQYF	TGTGCCATCAGTGAGTCGACAGGTACGCTCGAGCAGTACTTC
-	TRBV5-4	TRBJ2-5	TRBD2	CASSLSSGGQETQYF	TGTGCCAGCAGCTTGAGTAGCGGGGGTCAAGAGACCCAGTACTTC
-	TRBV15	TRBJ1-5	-	CATRGSGPYSNQPQHF	TGTGCCACCAGGGGATCCGGACCCTATAGCAATCAGCCCCAGCATTTT
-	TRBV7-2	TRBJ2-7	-	CASSLGRGRYEQYF	TGTGCCAGCAGCTTAGGACGGGGGAGGTACGAGCAGTACTTC
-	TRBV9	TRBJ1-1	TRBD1	CASSSPGTGSDTEAFF	TGTGCCAGCAGCTCCCCGGGGACAGGGTCGGACACTGAAGCTTTCTTT
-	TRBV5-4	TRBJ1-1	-	CASSVETGRDEAFF	TGTGCCAGCAGCGTAGAAACGGGCCGCGATGAAGCTTTCTTT
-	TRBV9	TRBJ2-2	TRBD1	CASSARTGVRTGELFF	TGTGCCAGCAGCGCCCGGACAGGGGTTCGCACCGGGGAGCTGTTTTTT
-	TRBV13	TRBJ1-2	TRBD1	CASSRTGFESGYTF	TGTGCCAGCAGCCGGACAGGATTCGAGTCTGGCTACACCTTC
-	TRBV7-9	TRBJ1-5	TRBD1	CASSPGQQYSNQPQHF	TGTGCCAGCAGCCCGGGACAGCAATATAGCAATCAGCCCCAGCATTTT
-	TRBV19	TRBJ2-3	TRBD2	CASSIQASGVDTQYF	TGTGCCAGTAGTATACAGGCTAGCGGGGTAGATACGCAGTATTTT
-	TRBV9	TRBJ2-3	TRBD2	CASSFRLASTTDTQYF	TGTGCCAGCAGCTTTCGACTAGCCTCGACGACAGATACGCAGTATTTT
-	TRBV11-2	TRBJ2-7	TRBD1	CASSLINRGRRTYEQYF	TGTGCCAGCAGCTTGATTAACAGGGGGCGAAGGACCTACGAGCAGTACTTC
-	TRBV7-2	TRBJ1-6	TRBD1	CASSSRTGWASPLHF	TGTGCCAGCAGCTCCCGGACAGGGTGGGCTTCACCCCTCCACTTT
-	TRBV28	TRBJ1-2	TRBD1	CASSQRDRGDYGYTF	TGTGCCAGCAGTCAAAGGGACAGGGGGGACTATGGCTACACCTTC
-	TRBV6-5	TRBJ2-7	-	CASSVKSRSYEQYF	TGTGCCAGCAGCGTCAAGTCCCGCTCCTACGAGCAGTACTTC
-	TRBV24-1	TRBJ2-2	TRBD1	CATSDFGQGAGTGELFF	TGTGCCACCAGTGATTTCGGACAGGGGGCGGGAACCGGGGAGCTGTTTTTT
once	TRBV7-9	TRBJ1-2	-	CASRPKRTADGYTF	TGTGCCAGCAGGCCGAAGAGGACGGCCGATGGCTACACCTTC
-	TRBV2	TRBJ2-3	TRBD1	CASSEWDSSTDTQYF	TGTGCCAGCAGTGAATGGGACAGTAGCACAGATACGCAGTATTTT
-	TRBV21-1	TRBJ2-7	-	CASSNTYEQYF	TGTGCCAGCAGCAATACCTACGAGCAGTACTTC
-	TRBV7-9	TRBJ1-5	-	CASSLGTSNQPQHF	TGTGCCAGCAGCCTCGGGACCTCCAATCAGCCCCAGCATTTT
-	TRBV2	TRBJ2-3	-	CASRSKGQYF	TGTGCCAGCAGAAGTAAAGGGCAGTATTTT
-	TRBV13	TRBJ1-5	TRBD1	CASSLGRTGFSNQPQHF	TGTGCCAGCAGCTTAGGAAGGACAGGATTTAGCAATCAGCCCCAGCATTTT
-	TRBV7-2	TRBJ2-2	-	CASSRGQTGELFF	TGTGCCAGCAGCCGCGGACAGACCGGGGAGCTGTTTTTT
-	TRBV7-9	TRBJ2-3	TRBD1	CASSRDRSTDTQYF	TGTGCCAGCAGCCGGGACAGGTCAACAGATACGCAGTATTTT
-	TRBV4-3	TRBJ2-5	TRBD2	CASSQDRLAGALGETQYF	TGCGCCAGCAGCCAGGATAGACTAGCGGGGGCCTTGGGGGAGACCCAGTACTTC
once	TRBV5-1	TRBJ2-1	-	CASRPAGLSGGEQFF	TGCGCCAGCAGGCCAGCAGGGTTATCGGGTGGTGAGCAGTTCTTC
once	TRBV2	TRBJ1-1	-	CASGGFTEAFF	TGTGCCAGCGGGGGCTTCACTGAAGCTTTCTTT
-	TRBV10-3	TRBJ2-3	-	CAISEPSTDTQYF	TGTGCCATCAGTGAACCTAGCACAGATACGCAGTATTTT
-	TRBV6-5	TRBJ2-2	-	CATSVGNGELFF	TGTGCCACCTCGGTGGGGAACGGGGAGCTGTTTTTT
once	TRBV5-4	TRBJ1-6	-	CASSSGSGVGSPLHF	TGTGCCAGCAGCTCCGGGTCCGGGGTTGGGTCACCCCTCCACTTT
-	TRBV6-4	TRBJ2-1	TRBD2	CASSVLADSYNEQFF	TGTGCCAGCAGCGTCCTAGCGGATTCCTACAATGAGCAGTTCTTC
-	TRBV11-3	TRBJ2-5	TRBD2	CASSLEGRAQETQYF	TGTGCCAGCAGCTTAGAGGGGAGGGCACAAGAGACCCAGTACTTC
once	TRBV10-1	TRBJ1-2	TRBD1	CASSEDRDYGYTF	TGCGCCAGCAGTGAGGACAGGGACTATGGCTACACCTTC
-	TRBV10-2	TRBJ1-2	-	CASSGGQSYGYTF	TGCGCCAGCAGTGGCGGACAGAGCTATGGCTACACCTTC
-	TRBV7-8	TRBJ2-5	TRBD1	CASSRDRDRYQETQYF	TGTGCCAGCAGCCGCGACCGGGACAGGTACCAAGAGACCCAGTACTTC
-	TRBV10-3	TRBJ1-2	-	CAISESTGGNTF	TGTGCCATCAGTGAGTCGACAGGTGGGAACACCTTC
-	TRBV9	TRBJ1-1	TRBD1	CASSVGRDSENTEAFF	TGTGCCAGCAGCGTAGGTCGGGACAGCGAGAACACTGAAGCTTTCTTT
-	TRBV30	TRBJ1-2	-	CAWSVQDSYGYTF	TGTGCCTGGAGTGTACAGGACAGCTATGGCTACACCTTC
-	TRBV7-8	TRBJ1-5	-	CASSLVAGANNQPQHF	TGTGCCAGCAGCTTAGTTGCGGGAGCGAACAATCAGCCCCAGCATTTT
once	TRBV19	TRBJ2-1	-	CASSIATGRGEQFF	TGTGCCAGTAGTATAGCTACAGGGAGAGGGGAGCAGTTCTTC
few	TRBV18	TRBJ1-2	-	CASSPQPPSQGHGYTF	TGTGCCAGCTCACCACAACCACCCTCACAGGGACACGGCTACACCTTC
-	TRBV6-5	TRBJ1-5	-	CASSLAPQPQHF	TGTGCCAGCAGTTTAGCGCCTCAGCCCCAGCATTTT
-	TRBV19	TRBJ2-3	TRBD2	CASSSLAGGRNTDTQYF	TGTGCCAGTAGCTCCCTAGCGGGGGGGCGGAACACAGATACGCAGTATTTT
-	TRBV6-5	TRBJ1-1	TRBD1	CASSLEQGATNTEAFF	TGTGCCAGCAGTTTAGAACAGGGGGCCACGAACACTGAAGCTTTCTTT
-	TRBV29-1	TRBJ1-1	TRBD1	CSVPGRTGLNTEAFF	TGCAGCGTGCCGGGAAGGACAGGCTTGAACACTGAAGCTTTCTTT